A selection of T cell receptor beta chains follows, all from one sample in a study of cytomegalovirus exposure and HLA in healthy donors. Data came from immunoSEQ multiplex PCR; TCRdb stores just in-frame clones and leaves some out. The table shows fewer than 300,000 clones, with roughly 80% occurring only once. Sequencing was performed on PBMCs. The receptors shown here come from a girl aged 2-10 years in good health and CMV-seronegative. Both conserved end residues are part of each CDR3. D genes are given only for firm matches. A row's size may be missing; if present it is once, few, many or a size class.

clone_size: NA
j_call: TRBJ2-3
v_call: TRBV5-1
d_call: NA
cdr3_aa: CASSFGGTSTDTQYF
cdr3_nt: TGCGCCAGCAGCTTCGGGGGAACTAGCACAGATACGCAGTATTTT

clone_size: NA
j_call: TRBJ2-3
v_call: TRBV7-2
d_call: NA
cdr3_aa: CASSYRDSTQYF
cdr3_nt: TGTGCCAGCAGCTATAGGGACTCGACGCAGTATTTT

clone_size: few
j_call: TRBJ2-1
v_call: TRBV5-4
d_call: TRBD1
cdr3_aa: CASSPPGDRAYNEQFF
cdr3_nt: TGTGCCAGCAGCCCGCCTGGGGACAGGGCTTACAATGAGCAGTTCTTC

clone_size: NA
j_call: TRBJ2-1
v_call: TRBV28
d_call: NA
cdr3_aa: CASSFYNEQFF
cdr3_nt: TGTGCCAGCAGTTTCTATAATGAGCAGTTCTTC

clone_size: NA
j_call: TRBJ2-4
v_call: TRBV2
d_call: NA
cdr3_aa: CASRVTGPWAKNIQYF
cdr3_nt: TGTGCCAGCAGGGTAACAGGACCGTGGGCCAAAAACATTCAGTACTTC

clone_size: few
j_call: TRBJ2-1
v_call: TRBV7-3
d_call: TRBD2
cdr3_aa: CASSSLAENEQFF
cdr3_nt: TGTGCCAGCAGCTCCCTAGCGGAGAATGAGCAGTTCTTC

clone_size: few
j_call: TRBJ2-7
v_call: TRBV10-2
d_call: TRBD2
cdr3_aa: CASSVGSSGGYEQYF
cdr3_nt: TGCGCCAGCAGTGTAGGGTCTAGCGGGGGTTACGAGCAGTACTTC

clone_size: NA
j_call: TRBJ1-2
v_call: TRBV2
d_call: TRBD1
cdr3_aa: CASSEGTGGGGLGYTF
cdr3_nt: TGTGCCAGCAGTGAAGGGACAGGGGGCGGTGGCCTTGGCTACACCTTC

clone_size: NA
j_call: TRBJ1-1
v_call: TRBV28
d_call: TRBD1
cdr3_aa: CASSRGDRVNTEAFF
cdr3_nt: TGTGCCAGCAGTCGTGGCGACAGGGTGAACACTGAAGCTTTCTTT

clone_size: NA
j_call: TRBJ2-3
v_call: TRBV19
d_call: TRBD1
cdr3_aa: CASRERGLGFPDTQYF
cdr3_nt: TGTGCCAGTAGGGAGAGGGGGCTAGGGTTCCCAGATACGCAGTATTTT

clone_size: once
j_call: TRBJ1-2
v_call: TRBV15
d_call: NA
cdr3_aa: CATSRAGFYGYTF
cdr3_nt: TGTGCCACCAGCAGAGCAGGGTTCTATGGCTACACCTTC

clone_size: few
j_call: TRBJ1-1
v_call: TRBV9
d_call: NA
cdr3_aa: CASSVGQLISEAFF
cdr3_nt: TGTGCCAGCAGCGTAGGACAGCTAATATCTGAAGCTTTCTTT

clone_size: NA
j_call: TRBJ2-1
v_call: TRBV29-1
d_call: TRBD2
cdr3_aa: CSVPKTSVYNEQFF
cdr3_nt: TGCAGCGTTCCCAAGACTAGCGTTTACAATGAGCAGTTCTTC

clone_size: NA
j_call: TRBJ1-2
v_call: TRBV5-8
d_call: TRBD1
cdr3_aa: CASSWGTGGYTF
cdr3_nt: TGTGCCAGCAGCTGGGGGACAGGTGGCTACACCTTC

clone_size: NA
j_call: TRBJ1-1
v_call: TRBV7-9
d_call: NA
cdr3_aa: CASSSSVENTEAFF
cdr3_nt: TGTGCCAGCAGCTCCTCGGTCGAGAACACTGAAGCTTTCTTT

clone_size: once
j_call: TRBJ1-5
v_call: TRBV2
d_call: NA
cdr3_aa: CASSERGITNLSNQPQHF
cdr3_nt: TGTGCCAGCAGTGAACGGGGGATCACTAACCTTAGCAATCAGCCCCAGCATTTT

clone_size: NA
j_call: TRBJ1-2
v_call: TRBV28
d_call: NA
cdr3_aa: CASSLVRGRGDYGYTF
cdr3_nt: TGTGCCAGCAGTTTAGTTCGGGGGAGAGGGGACTATGGCTACACCTTC

clone_size: NA
j_call: TRBJ2-7
v_call: TRBV5-1
d_call: TRBD2
cdr3_aa: CASSPRWRGGQYEQYF
cdr3_nt: TGCGCCAGCAGCCCACGTTGGCGGGGGGGCCAGTACGAGCAGTACTTC

clone_size: NA
j_call: TRBJ2-1
v_call: TRBV7-2
d_call: TRBD2
cdr3_aa: CASSSGRGLAGWRGEQFF
cdr3_nt: TGTGCCAGCAGCTCGGGCCGGGGACTAGCGGGATGGAGGGGTGAGCAGTTCTTC

clone_size: NA
j_call: TRBJ2-5
v_call: TRBV5-4
d_call: NA
cdr3_aa: CASSFFGGGRETQYF
cdr3_nt: TGTGCCAGCAGCTTTTTCGGGGGAGGTCGGGAGACCCAGTACTTC

clone_size: NA
j_call: TRBJ2-7
v_call: TRBV18
d_call: TRBD1
cdr3_aa: CASSPGTGRTPYEQYF
cdr3_nt: TGTGCCAGCTCACCAGGGACAGGCAGGACTCCTTACGAGCAGTACTTC

clone_size: NA
j_call: TRBJ2-7
v_call: TRBV29-1
d_call: NA
cdr3_aa: CSGGGRASEQYF
cdr3_nt: TGCAGCGGGGGAGGACGGGCGAGCGAGCAGTACTTC

clone_size: NA
j_call: TRBJ1-1
v_call: TRBV7-9
d_call: NA
cdr3_aa: CASSSNQRRDTEAFF
cdr3_nt: TGTGCCAGCAGCTCCAATCAGAGGAGGGACACTGAAGCTTTCTTT

clone_size: NA
j_call: TRBJ1-2
v_call: TRBV7-9
d_call: NA
cdr3_aa: CASSWANYGYTF
cdr3_nt: TGTGCCAGCAGTTGGGCCAACTATGGCTACACCTTC

clone_size: NA
j_call: TRBJ1-2
v_call: TRBV9
d_call: TRBD1
cdr3_aa: CASSVRGQGASNYGYTF
cdr3_nt: TGTGCCAGCAGCGTCCGCGGACAGGGGGCGTCAAACTATGGCTACACCTTC

clone_size: NA
j_call: TRBJ1-1
v_call: TRBV7-2
d_call: TRBD1
cdr3_aa: CASSRDRGINTEAFF
cdr3_nt: TGTGCCAGCAGCCGCGACAGGGGGATCAACACTGAAGCTTTCTTT

clone_size: NA
j_call: TRBJ2-1
v_call: TRBV4-1
d_call: TRBD2
cdr3_aa: CASSQDSSRERGNEQFF
cdr3_nt: TGCGCCAGCAGCCAAGACAGCTCGCGGGAGAGGGGCAATGAGCAGTTCTTC

clone_size: NA
j_call: TRBJ2-3
v_call: TRBV25-1
d_call: NA
cdr3_aa: CASSEMGGPVLSTDTQYF
cdr3_nt: TGTGCCAGCAGTGAGATGGGGGGACCGGTGCTCTCCACAGATACGCAGTATTTT

clone_size: NA
j_call: TRBJ2-1
v_call: TRBV19
d_call: NA
cdr3_aa: CASSINRGGYNEQFF
cdr3_nt: TGTGCCAGTAGTATCAACAGGGGGGGTTACAATGAGCAGTTCTTC

clone_size: NA
j_call: TRBJ1-4
v_call: TRBV7-9
d_call: NA
cdr3_aa: CAAPGPGTSATNEKLFF
cdr3_nt: TGTGCAGCTCCGGGTCCCGGGACTAGTGCAACTAATGAAAAACTGTTTTTT

clone_size: NA
j_call: TRBJ2-1
v_call: TRBV27
d_call: NA
cdr3_aa: CASSLGGSLLYNEQFF
cdr3_nt: TGTGCCAGCAGTTTAGGGGGGAGTCTTCTCTACAATGAGCAGTTCTTC

clone_size: NA
j_call: TRBJ1-6
v_call: TRBV7-3
d_call: NA
cdr3_aa: CASSHQGNYNSPLHF
cdr3_nt: TGTGCCAGCAGCCACCAGGGGAACTATAATTCACCCCTCCACTTT

clone_size: few
j_call: TRBJ2-7
v_call: TRBV19
d_call: TRBD1
cdr3_aa: CATSSIRDRGVYEQYF
cdr3_nt: TGTGCCACAAGTTCGATCCGGGACAGGGGCGTCTATGAGCAGTACTTC

clone_size: NA
j_call: TRBJ2-3
v_call: TRBV2
d_call: TRBD2
cdr3_aa: CASNSGRGDTQYF
cdr3_nt: TGTGCCAGCAATAGCGGGAGGGGGGATACGCAGTATTTT

clone_size: NA
j_call: TRBJ2-7
v_call: TRBV5-4
d_call: TRBD1
cdr3_aa: CASSPQGGTGTYEQYF
cdr3_nt: TGTGCCAGCAGCCCCCAGGGCGGGACAGGGACTTACGAGCAGTACTTC

clone_size: NA
j_call: TRBJ2-2
v_call: TRBV11-3
d_call: NA
cdr3_aa: CASSLEYSSGEPNTGELFF
cdr3_nt: TGTGCCAGCAGCTTAGAATATTCGTCAGGGGAACCGAACACCGGGGAGCTGTTTTTT

clone_size: NA
j_call: TRBJ2-3
v_call: TRBV9
d_call: NA
cdr3_aa: CASSVDGVATDTQYF
cdr3_nt: TGTGCCAGCAGCGTGGACGGGGTTGCGACAGATACGCAGTATTTT

clone_size: NA
j_call: TRBJ1-6
v_call: TRBV6-5
d_call: NA
cdr3_aa: CASSYTGQGNSPLHF
cdr3_nt: TGTGCCAGCAGTTACACCGGGCAGGGGAATTCACCCCTCCACTTT

clone_size: few
j_call: TRBJ2-5
v_call: TRBV5-6
d_call: TRBD1
cdr3_aa: CASSLGQGETQYF
cdr3_nt: TGTGCCAGCAGCCTGGGACAGGGAGAGACCCAGTACTTC

clone_size: once
j_call: TRBJ1-6
v_call: TRBV2
d_call: NA
cdr3_aa: CASSLLGLNSPLHF
cdr3_nt: TGTGCCAGCAGTCTACTGGGCCTTAATTCACCCCTCCACTTT